The T cell receptor beta chain described here comes from a study of Graves' ophthalmopathy and Graves' hyperthyroidism. There are many counts of this clonotype. The CDR3 is made up of 14 amino acids. The V and J ends lost 3 bases and 2 bases respectively, with 11 bases between them. Per the germline V gene, CDR1 is LGHDT and CDR2 is YNNKEL (reference sequence). TCR beta CDR3 regions were amplified from RNA transcripts. HTBI primers were employed in first-round RT-PCR, then a second-round multiplex PCR followed. MiXCR, run by TCRdb on the multiplex PCR reads, gives a single entry per CDR3 protein. The table shows about half a million distinct CDR3 sequences, with around 15% occurring only once.

This chain joins TRBV3-1 and TRBJ2-7, with D hard to call. Material for sequencing was blood. This TCR was recovered from a woman aged 25-40 years with Graves' ophthalmopathy. The CDR3 DNA reads as TGTGCCAGCAGCCAGCGCTTGCTAGCCTACGAGCAGTACTTC. Its protein product is CASSQRLLAYEQYF.